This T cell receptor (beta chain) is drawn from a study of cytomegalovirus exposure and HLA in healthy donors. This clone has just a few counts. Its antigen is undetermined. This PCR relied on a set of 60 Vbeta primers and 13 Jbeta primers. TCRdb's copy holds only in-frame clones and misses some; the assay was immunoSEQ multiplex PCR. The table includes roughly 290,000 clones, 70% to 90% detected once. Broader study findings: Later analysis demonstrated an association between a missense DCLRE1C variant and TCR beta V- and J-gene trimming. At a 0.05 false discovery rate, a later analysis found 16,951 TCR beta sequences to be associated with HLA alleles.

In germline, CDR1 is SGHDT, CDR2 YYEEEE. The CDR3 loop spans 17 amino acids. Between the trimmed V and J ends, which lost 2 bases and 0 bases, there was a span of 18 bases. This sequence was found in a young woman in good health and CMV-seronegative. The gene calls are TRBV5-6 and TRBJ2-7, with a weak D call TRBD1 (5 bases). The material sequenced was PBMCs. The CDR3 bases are TGTGCCAGCAGCTTATTCCGCCGACAGACGAGCTCCTACGAGCAGTACTTC. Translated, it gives CASSLFRRQTSSYEQYF. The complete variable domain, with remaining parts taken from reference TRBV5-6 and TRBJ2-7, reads DAGVTQSPTHLIKTRGQQVTLRCSPKSGHDTVSWYQQALGQGPQFIFQYYEEEERQRGNFPDRFSGHQFPNYSSELNVNALLLGDSALYLCASSLFRRQTSSYEQYFGPGTRLTVT.